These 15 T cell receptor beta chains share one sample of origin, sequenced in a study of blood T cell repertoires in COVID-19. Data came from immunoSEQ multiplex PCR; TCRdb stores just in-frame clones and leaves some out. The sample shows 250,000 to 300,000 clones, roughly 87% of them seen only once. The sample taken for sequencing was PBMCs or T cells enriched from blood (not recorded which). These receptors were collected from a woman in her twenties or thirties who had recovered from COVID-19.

CDR3 in amino acids: CATSRDPFGYTF. The CDR3 bases are TGTGCCACCAGCAGAGATCCCTTTGGCTACACCTTC. This rearrangement joins TRBV15 to TRBJ1-2, with D hard to call. Germline values: CDR1 LNHNV, CDR2 YYDKDF (reference sequence). The CDR3 sequence is 12 residues long. The germline V and J ends were trimmed by 0 bases and 7 bases, with 6 bases remaining between them. Complete variable domain (other parts from reference TRBV15 and TRBJ1-2): DAMVIQNPRYQVTQFGKPVTLSCSQTLNHNVMYWYQQKSSQAPKLLFHYYDKDFNNEADTPDNFQSRRPNTSFCFLDIRSPGLGDTAMYLCATSRDPFGYTFGSGTRLTVV.

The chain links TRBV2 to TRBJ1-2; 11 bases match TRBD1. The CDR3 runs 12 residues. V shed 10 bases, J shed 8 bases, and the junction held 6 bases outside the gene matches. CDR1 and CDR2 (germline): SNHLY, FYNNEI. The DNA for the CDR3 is TGTGCCACCACGGACAGGGGGCGCGGCTACACCTTC. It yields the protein CATTDRGRGYTF. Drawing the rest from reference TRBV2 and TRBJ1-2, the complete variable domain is EPEVTQTPSHQVTQMGQEVILRCVPISNHLYFYWYRQILGQKVEFLVSFYNNEISEKSEIFDDQFSVERPDGSNFTLKIRSTKLEDSAMYFCATTDRGRGYTFGSGTRLTVV.

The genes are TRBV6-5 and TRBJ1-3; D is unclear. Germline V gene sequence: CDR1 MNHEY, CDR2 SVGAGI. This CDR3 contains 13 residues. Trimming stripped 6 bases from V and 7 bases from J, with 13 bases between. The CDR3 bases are TGTGCCAGCAGAGTACAAGTTTGGAACACCATATATTTT. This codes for CASRVQVWNTIYF.

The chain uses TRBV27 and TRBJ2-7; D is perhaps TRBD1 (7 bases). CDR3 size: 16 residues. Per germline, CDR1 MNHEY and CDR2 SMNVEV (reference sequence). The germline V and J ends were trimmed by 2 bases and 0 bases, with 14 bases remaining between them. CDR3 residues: CASSLRQGGFSYEQYF. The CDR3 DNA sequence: TGTGCCAGCAGTTTACGCCAGGGGGGTTTCTCCTACGAGCAGTACTTC.

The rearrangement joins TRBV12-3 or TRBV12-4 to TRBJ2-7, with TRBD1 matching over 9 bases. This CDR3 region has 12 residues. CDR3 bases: TGTGCTCAACAGGGGGCGCGAAGCGAGCAGTACTTC. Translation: CAQQGARSEQYF.

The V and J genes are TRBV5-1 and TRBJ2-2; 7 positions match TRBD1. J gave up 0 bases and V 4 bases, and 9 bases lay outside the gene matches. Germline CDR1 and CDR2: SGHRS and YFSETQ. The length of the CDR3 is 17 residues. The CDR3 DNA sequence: TGCGCCAGCAGCGCCCGGGACAGCTCAACGAACACCGGGGAGCTGTTTTTT. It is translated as CASSARDSSTNTGELFF.

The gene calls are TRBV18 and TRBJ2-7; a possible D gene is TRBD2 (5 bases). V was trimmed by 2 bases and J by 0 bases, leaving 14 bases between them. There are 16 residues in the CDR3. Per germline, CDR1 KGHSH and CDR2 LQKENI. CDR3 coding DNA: TGTGCCAGCTCACCAATACTAGGCCTTAGCTCCTACGAGCAGTACTTC. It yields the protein CASSPILGLSSYEQYF.

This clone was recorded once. The CDR3 spells CASSLAGFAEAFF. As DNA, the CDR3 is TGTGCCAGCAGCTTGGCCGGGTTCGCTGAAGCTTTCTTT. V usage is TRBV5-6 and J usage is TRBJ1-1, with D unresolved. Germline assignment: CDR1 SGHDT and CDR2 YYEEEE. V gave up 0 bases and J gave up 6 bases, with 9 bases separating them. This CDR3 region has 13 residues.

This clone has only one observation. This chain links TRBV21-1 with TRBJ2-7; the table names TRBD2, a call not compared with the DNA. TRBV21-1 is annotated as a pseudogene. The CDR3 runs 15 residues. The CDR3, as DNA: TGTGCCAGCAGCTCTAAGGGGACTAGCGCGTGCGAGCAGTACTTC. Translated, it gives CASSSKGTSACEQYF.

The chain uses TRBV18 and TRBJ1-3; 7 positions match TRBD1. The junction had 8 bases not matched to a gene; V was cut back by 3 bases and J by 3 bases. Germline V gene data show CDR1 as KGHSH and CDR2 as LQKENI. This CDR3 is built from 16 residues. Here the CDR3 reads CASSPLGQPIGNTIYF. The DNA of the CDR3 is TGTGCCAGCTCACCTTTGGGACAGCCTATTGGAAACACCATATATTTT.

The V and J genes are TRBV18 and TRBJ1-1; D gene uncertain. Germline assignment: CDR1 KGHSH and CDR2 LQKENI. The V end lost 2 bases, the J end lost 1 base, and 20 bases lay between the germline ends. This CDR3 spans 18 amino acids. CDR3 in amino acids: CASSPAAWQPSGNTEAFF. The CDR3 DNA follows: TGTGCCAGCTCACCAGCGGCGTGGCAGCCCTCCGGGAACACTGAAGCTTTCTTT.

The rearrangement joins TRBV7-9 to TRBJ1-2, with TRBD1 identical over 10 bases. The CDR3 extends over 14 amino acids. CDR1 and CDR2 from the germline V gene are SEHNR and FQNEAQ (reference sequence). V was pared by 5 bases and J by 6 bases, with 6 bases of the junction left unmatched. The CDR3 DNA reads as TGTGCCAGCAGCACACGACAGGGGGCGGATGGCTACACCTTC. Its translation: CASSTRQGADGYTF.

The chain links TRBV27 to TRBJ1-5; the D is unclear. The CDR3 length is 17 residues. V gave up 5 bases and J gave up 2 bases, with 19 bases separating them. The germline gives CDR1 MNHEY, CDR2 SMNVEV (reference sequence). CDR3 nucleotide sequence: TGTGCCAGCAGTCTCCTCCCTATATGGGGAGGCAATCAGCCCCAGCATTTT. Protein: CASSLLPIWGGNQPQHF.

The CDR3 loop is CASSYEGTGNMDGYTF. The CDR3, as DNA: TGTGCCAGCAGTTATGAGGGGACAGGGAACATGGATGGCTACACCTTC. The chain is built from TRBV6-5 and TRBJ1-2; TRBD1 aligns across 9 bases. The CDR3 spans 16 residues. Germline loops: CDR1 MNHEY, CDR2 SVGAGI. The V segment lost 3 bases and the J segment 6 bases; nucleotides outside the gene matches: 11.

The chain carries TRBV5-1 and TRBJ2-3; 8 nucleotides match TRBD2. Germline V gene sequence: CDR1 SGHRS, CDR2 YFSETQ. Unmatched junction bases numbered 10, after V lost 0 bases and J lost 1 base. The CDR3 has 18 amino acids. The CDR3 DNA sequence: TGCGCCAGCAGCTTGGAGGGACTAGTGGGGTTCGGCACAGATACGCAGTATTTT. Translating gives CASSLEGLVGFGTDTQYF.